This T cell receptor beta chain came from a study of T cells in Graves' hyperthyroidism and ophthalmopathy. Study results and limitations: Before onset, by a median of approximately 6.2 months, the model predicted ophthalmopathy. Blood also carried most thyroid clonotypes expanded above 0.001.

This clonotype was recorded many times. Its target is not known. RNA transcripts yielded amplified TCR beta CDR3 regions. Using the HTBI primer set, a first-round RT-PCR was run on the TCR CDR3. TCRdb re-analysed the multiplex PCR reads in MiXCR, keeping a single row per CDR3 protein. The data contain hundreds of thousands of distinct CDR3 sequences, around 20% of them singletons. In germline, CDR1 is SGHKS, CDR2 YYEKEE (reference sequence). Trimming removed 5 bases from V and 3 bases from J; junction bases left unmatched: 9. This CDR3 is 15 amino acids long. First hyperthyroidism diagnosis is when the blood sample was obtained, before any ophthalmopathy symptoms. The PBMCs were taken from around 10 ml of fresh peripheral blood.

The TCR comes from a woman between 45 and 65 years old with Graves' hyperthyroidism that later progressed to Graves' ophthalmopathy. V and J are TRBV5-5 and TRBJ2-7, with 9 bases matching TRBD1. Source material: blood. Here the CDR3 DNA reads TGTGCCAGCAGTCCGGGACAGGGAGGCTTCTACGAGCAGTACTTC. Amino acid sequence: CASSPGQGGFYEQYF.